This T cell receptor (beta chain) was sequenced for a study of blood T cells in healthy people across ages. Individuals who donated were healthy Caucasians from Russia aged about 6 to 90. Extraction of total RNA produced a minimum of 5.5 micrograms from each sample. The authors ran a second PCR of about 7 to 11 cycles using a sample-barcoded 5' primer and a J-beta primer mix. Every molecule of cDNA carried a tag from a template-switch adaptor with 12 random nucleotides. One entry per CDR3 protein, called by TCRdb with MiXCR from the 5' RACE reads. Of about 680,000 distinct CDR3 sequences detected, around half appear once; the ten largest clones hold roughly a third. V was clipped by 4 bases and J by 4 bases, with 11 bases between them. Germline CDR1 is SGHRS and CDR2 is YFSETQ. This CDR3 spans 14 amino acids.

The chain has TRBV5-1 and TRBJ1-4; D gene unclear. The clonotype originates from a woman in her fifties or sixties in good health. The material sequenced was blood. The CDR3: CASSKDGSNEKLFF. Here the CDR3 DNA reads TGCGCCAGCAGCAAGGACGGAAGTAATGAAAAACTGTTTTTT.